These T cell receptor beta chains were read from a single sample in a study of blood T cell repertoires in COVID-19. Clones were read by immunoSEQ multiplex PCR, and TCRdb kept only the in-frame ones, dropping some. The repertoire includes about 290,000 clones, around four fifths of them detected once, and approximately 4.1% sits in the top ten. Sequencing was done on a sample of peripheral blood. The receptors were sampled from a woman aged 50 to 60 with active or convalescent COVID-19. Each CDR3 is given with its conserved first and last residue. Each record gives: CDR3 DNA, CDR3 protein, V gene, clone size, D gene, J gene. A D gene is named only where the DNA matches it firmly. Where a row states a size, it is once, few, many or the class of an expanded clone; other rows omit it.

CDR3 DNA: TGTGCCAGTAGTATGCGGAGACAGGGTCGGGAAAAACTGTTTTTT
CDR3 protein: CASSMRRQGREKLFF
V gene: TRBV19
clone size: .
D gene: TRBD1
J gene: TRBJ1-4

CDR3 DNA: TGTGCTAGTGGTTTGGTACTATCGACAGAGATGAACACTGAAGCTTTCTTT
CDR3 protein: CASGLVLSTEMNTEAFF
V gene: TRBV12-5
clone size: .
D gene: .
J gene: TRBJ1-1

CDR3 DNA: TGTGCCTGGAGTGAACAGGGCGGTTCACCCCTCCACTTT
CDR3 protein: CAWSEQGGSPLHF
V gene: TRBV30
clone size: once
D gene: .
J gene: TRBJ1-6

CDR3 DNA: TGTGCCAGCAGCCCGACGGGTGCCATGAACACTGAAGCTTTCTTT
CDR3 protein: CASSPTGAMNTEAFF
V gene: TRBV28
clone size: .
D gene: .
J gene: TRBJ1-1

CDR3 DNA: TGTGCCAGCAGTTACAGTCGTGAGGTGGATATCGTAAATACGCAGTATTTT
CDR3 protein: CASSYSREVDIVNTQYF
V gene: TRBV6-2/TRBV6-3
clone size: .
D gene: .
J gene: TRBJ2-3

CDR3 DNA: TGTGCCATCAGCGACAGTTCGGTGAATGAGCAGTTCTTC
CDR3 protein: CAISDSSVNEQFF
V gene: TRBV10-3
clone size: .
D gene: .
J gene: TRBJ2-1

CDR3 DNA: TGTGCCAGTAGTATTTATCAGGCCACCGGGGAGCTGTTTTTT
CDR3 protein: CASSIYQATGELFF
V gene: TRBV19
clone size: .
D gene: .
J gene: TRBJ2-2

CDR3 DNA: TGTGCCAGCAGTGCTGCCGGGACAGGCCGCCGGCAGTACTTC
CDR3 protein: CASSAAGTGRRQYF
V gene: TRBV2
clone size: .
D gene: TRBD1
J gene: TRBJ2-7

CDR3 DNA: TGTGCCACCAGCAGAGATCCAAGTGGGAGTAGCACAGATACGCAGTATTTT
CDR3 protein: CATSRDPSGSSTDTQYF
V gene: TRBV15
clone size: .
D gene: .
J gene: TRBJ2-3

CDR3 DNA: TGTGCCAGCAGCTTGGGCAGGGGGGGCAATCAGCCCCAGCATTTT
CDR3 protein: CASSLGRGGNQPQHF
V gene: TRBV7-9
clone size: few
D gene: TRBD1
J gene: TRBJ1-5

CDR3 DNA: TGTGCCAGCAGCCCGAACAGGGGGCCCACCGGGGAGCTGTTTTTT
CDR3 protein: CASSPNRGPTGELFF
V gene: TRBV14
clone size: .
D gene: TRBD1
J gene: TRBJ2-2

CDR3 DNA: TGTGCCAGCAGCTTTTCGGGACAACACTACACCTTC
CDR3 protein: CASSFSGQHYTF
V gene: TRBV7-9
clone size: few
D gene: .
J gene: TRBJ1-2

CDR3 DNA: TGTGCCAGCAGTGGGGACAGGGGTACAGATACGCAGTATTTT
CDR3 protein: CASSGDRGTDTQYF
V gene: TRBV2
clone size: .
D gene: TRBD1
J gene: TRBJ2-3

CDR3 DNA: TGCGCCAGCAGCTTGGGCCCCCGGACTTCGATGAACACTGAAGCTTTCTTT
CDR3 protein: CASSLGPRTSMNTEAFF
V gene: TRBV5-1
clone size: .
D gene: .
J gene: TRBJ1-1

CDR3 DNA: TGTGCCACCAGTGATGAGAGGATTTCGGGAAACTATGGCTACACCTTC
CDR3 protein: CATSDERISGNYGYTF
V gene: TRBV24-1
clone size: .
D gene: .
J gene: TRBJ1-2

CDR3 DNA: TGTGCCAGCAGCCAAGCGGGACAGGACCTGCCCCAGCATTTT
CDR3 protein: CASSQAGQDLPQHF
V gene: TRBV3-1/TRBV3-2
clone size: few
D gene: TRBD1
J gene: TRBJ1-5

CDR3 DNA: TGTGCCAGTAGTATCGCGGGGAACAATCAGCCCCAGCATTTT
CDR3 protein: CASSIAGNNQPQHF
V gene: TRBV19
clone size: .
D gene: .
J gene: TRBJ1-5

CDR3 DNA: TGTGCCAGCAGTGAGTCGGCGGCGAATCAGCCCCAGCATTTT
CDR3 protein: CASSESAANQPQHF
V gene: TRBV6-1
clone size: few
D gene: .
J gene: TRBJ1-5

CDR3 DNA: TGTGCCAGCAGCTTAGGAGGCGGGGCCCAGGAGTACTTC
CDR3 protein: CASSLGGGAQEYF
V gene: TRBV11-3
clone size: .
D gene: .
J gene: TRBJ2-7

CDR3 DNA: TGTGCCATCAGTGAGTTGGGTGGGCCCTCTCAGCCCCAGCATTTT
CDR3 protein: CAISELGGPSQPQHF
V gene: TRBV10-3
clone size: .
D gene: .
J gene: TRBJ1-5

CDR3 DNA: TGTGCCAGCAGGACCACAGGGGGTCGGGGCTACACCTTC
CDR3 protein: CASRTTGGRGYTF
V gene: TRBV27
clone size: .
D gene: TRBD1
J gene: TRBJ1-2

CDR3 DNA: TGTGCCAGCAGCCAAGTCAGCAATGAGCAGTTCTTC
CDR3 protein: CASSQVSNEQFF
V gene: TRBV11-3
clone size: .
D gene: .
J gene: TRBJ2-1

CDR3 DNA: TGTGCCTGGAGTTTACGAGGGCCCGAAGCTTTCTTT
CDR3 protein: CAWSLRGPEAFF
V gene: TRBV30
clone size: .
D gene: .
J gene: TRBJ1-1

CDR3 DNA: TGTGCCAGCAGGGGCTATTCACCCCTCCACTTT
CDR3 protein: CASRGYSPLHF
V gene: TRBV2
clone size: .
D gene: .
J gene: TRBJ1-6

CDR3 DNA: TGTGCCAGCAGTAGCCCTGGGCAGGGACAGCCCCAGCATTTT
CDR3 protein: CASSSPGQGQPQHF
V gene: TRBV28
clone size: .
D gene: .
J gene: TRBJ1-5

CDR3 DNA: TGCGCCAGCAGTGAGCTTGGGCTAGCGGGAGGTGCCAATGAGCAGTTCTTC
CDR3 protein: CASSELGLAGGANEQFF
V gene: TRBV10-2
clone size: .
D gene: TRBD2
J gene: TRBJ2-1

CDR3 DNA: TGCGCCAGCAGCTTGTCCAAGGCGGGAACTGAAGCTTTCTTT
CDR3 protein: CASSLSKAGTEAFF
V gene: TRBV5-1
clone size: .
D gene: .
J gene: TRBJ1-1

CDR3 DNA: TGTGCCAGCAGCTTAGTCCTAGCGGGAGGGGGGCAGTACTTC
CDR3 protein: CASSLVLAGGGQYF
V gene: TRBV7-8
clone size: .
D gene: TRBD2
J gene: TRBJ2-7

CDR3 DNA: TGTGCCAGCAGTCCAAGCCCCTACCAAGAGACCCAGTACTTC
CDR3 protein: CASSPSPYQETQYF
V gene: TRBV28
clone size: .
D gene: .
J gene: TRBJ2-5

CDR3 DNA: TGCGCCAGCAGCCAAGATAGGCGGACAGGGGTGATGAACACTGAAGCTTTCTTT
CDR3 protein: CASSQDRRTGVMNTEAFF
V gene: TRBV4-1
clone size: .
D gene: TRBD1
J gene: TRBJ1-1

CDR3 DNA: TGTGCCAGCAGCTTAGGGGATAGGGGAAAGATCGACACCGGGGAGCTGTTTTTT
CDR3 protein: CASSLGDRGKIDTGELFF
V gene: TRBV11-3
clone size: .
D gene: .
J gene: TRBJ2-2

CDR3 DNA: TGTGCCAGCAGCCACAGGACAGGGATGGGGAACACCATATATTTT
CDR3 protein: CASSHRTGMGNTIYF
V gene: TRBV14
clone size: .
D gene: TRBD1
J gene: TRBJ1-3

CDR3 DNA: TGCGCCAGCCTACCGGGACTAGCGGCAAACCCCTACAATGAGCAGTTCTTC
CDR3 protein: CASLPGLAANPYNEQFF
V gene: TRBV5-1
clone size: few
D gene: TRBD2
J gene: TRBJ2-1

CDR3 DNA: TGTGCCAGCAGTGGCCTGACCAGGGTAAACAATGAGCAGTTCTTC
CDR3 protein: CASSGLTRVNNEQFF
V gene: TRBV28
clone size: .
D gene: .
J gene: TRBJ2-1

CDR3 DNA: TGTGCCAGCAGCTACACAGATACGCAGTATTTT
CDR3 protein: CASSYTDTQYF
V gene: TRBV2
clone size: .
D gene: .
J gene: TRBJ2-3

CDR3 DNA: TGTGCCAGCACCCCCACATTGGGCGGGCAGCAGTACTTC
CDR3 protein: CASTPTLGGQQYF
V gene: TRBV3-1/TRBV3-2
clone size: .
D gene: .
J gene: TRBJ2-7

CDR3 DNA: TGTGCCAGCAGTGTAACACAACTAGCGGGAGGATCCTACGAGCAGTACTTC
CDR3 protein: CASSVTQLAGGSYEQYF
V gene: TRBV27
clone size: .
D gene: TRBD2
J gene: TRBJ2-7

CDR3 DNA: TGTGCTAGCAGCTTAGTCCGAGGACTAGCGTGGGATGAGCAGTTCTTC
CDR3 protein: CASSLVRGLAWDEQFF
V gene: TRBV7-9
clone size: .
D gene: TRBD2
J gene: TRBJ2-1

CDR3 DNA: TGTGCCAGCAGTCGGAGGACCAAGAACAATGAGCAGTTCTTC
CDR3 protein: CASSRRTKNNEQFF
V gene: TRBV6-2/TRBV6-3
clone size: .
D gene: .
J gene: TRBJ2-1

CDR3 DNA: TGTGCCAGCAGCTCCCCTAGACTAGGTAGCTCTGGGGCCAACGTCCTGACTTTC
CDR3 protein: CASSSPRLGSSGANVLTF
V gene: TRBV7-2
clone size: .
D gene: .
J gene: TRBJ2-6

CDR3 DNA: TGTGCCAGCAGGTCGACAGGGAATCAGCCCCAGCATTTT
CDR3 protein: CASRSTGNQPQHF
V gene: TRBV12-3/TRBV12-4
clone size: few
D gene: TRBD1
J gene: TRBJ1-5

CDR3 DNA: TGTGCCAGCAGTTTATCTAAGGGGTCGAGCAATCAGCCCCAGCATTTT
CDR3 protein: CASSLSKGSSNQPQHF
V gene: TRBV28
clone size: .
D gene: .
J gene: TRBJ1-5

CDR3 DNA: TGTGCCAGCAGCTTCGGGAGCTTGACAGATACGCAGTATTTT
CDR3 protein: CASSFGSLTDTQYF
V gene: TRBV7-9
clone size: .
D gene: .
J gene: TRBJ2-3

CDR3 DNA: TGTGCCAGTAGTGCCACTCAGGGGGCTGGCAATCAGCCCCAGCATTTT
CDR3 protein: CASSATQGAGNQPQHF
V gene: TRBV19
clone size: .
D gene: TRBD1
J gene: TRBJ1-5

CDR3 DNA: TGTGCCAGCAGTGGAGGGTTGGGTTCACCCCTCCACTTT
CDR3 protein: CASSGGLGSPLHF
V gene: TRBV12-3/TRBV12-4
clone size: few
D gene: .
J gene: TRBJ1-6

CDR3 DNA: TGTGCCAGCAGTTCGACCAAGGGGCAGTCTGGAAACACCATATATTTT
CDR3 protein: CASSSTKGQSGNTIYF
V gene: TRBV28
clone size: .
D gene: .
J gene: TRBJ1-3

CDR3 DNA: TGCGCCAGCAGCCCGGACTTGTTGGAGCAGTACTTC
CDR3 protein: CASSPDLLEQYF
V gene: TRBV5-1
clone size: few
D gene: .
J gene: TRBJ2-7

CDR3 DNA: TGTGCCAGCTCACCGGAGACTAGCGGGATCCTCTACAATGAGCAGTTCTTC
CDR3 protein: CASSPETSGILYNEQFF
V gene: TRBV18
clone size: .
D gene: TRBD2
J gene: TRBJ2-1

CDR3 DNA: TGTGCCAGCAGCCTCCCCGGAGCGGGAGGTAGCCTCGCTGGGGCCAACGTCCTGACTTTC
CDR3 protein: CASSLPGAGGSLAGANVLTF
V gene: TRBV5-4
clone size: .
D gene: TRBD2
J gene: TRBJ2-6